A single sample gave rise to the 18 T cell receptor beta chains below, sequenced in a study of naive and memory T cell subsets. RNA was extracted from more than 2 ml of whole blood of healthy adults. Reverse transcription of blood and skin TCR RNA was primed at alpha and beta constant regions. TCRdb independently ran MiXCR on the 5' RACE reads; one entry per CDR3 protein. The table lists tens of thousands of distinct CDR3 sequences, around 21% of them singletons. The receptors come from a female donor in good health.

The chain joins TRBV20-1 to TRBJ2-1; TRBD2 matches at 12 bases. The CDR3 is 13 residues long. The germline gives CDR1 DFQATT, CDR2 SNEGSKA (reference sequence). V lost 1 base, J lost 12 bases, and 4 bases stayed unmatched. The DNA of the CDR3 is TGCAGTGCTAGAGGGACTAGCGGGGAGGTGCAGTTCTTC. This gives the protein CSARGTSGEVQFF.

This clonotype was counted ten times or more. The V call is TRBV5-1, the J call TRBJ2-1; the D gene is possibly TRBD2 (6 bases). V lost 3 bases to trimming and J lost 0 bases, with 7 bases between them. CDR3 length: 14 amino acids. The germline V gene encodes CDR1 SGHRS and CDR2 YFSETQ. Here the CDR3 reads CASSSGLSYNEQFF. The CDR3, as DNA: TGCGCCAGCAGCTCGGGACTCTCCTACAATGAGCAGTTCTTC.

The chain links TRBV29-1 to TRBJ2-7, with D perhaps matching TRBD1 or TRBD2 (7 bases each). This CDR3 spans 16 amino acids. CDR1 is SQVTM, CDR2 ANQGSEA, per germline. V lost 8 bases, J lost 7 bases, and 30 bases lay in between. The CDR3 protein is CSPRGGGGRTAGEQYF. CDR3 nucleotide sequence: TGCAGCCCCAGGGGGGGAGGCGGAAGGACAGCTGGGGAGCAGTACTTC.

This clonotype was seen a few times. Here the CDR3 reads CASSPRTGNDGYTF. CDR3 bases: TGTGCCAGCAGCCCCAGGACAGGGAACGATGGCTACACCTTC. The rearrangement links TRBV7-6 to TRBJ1-2, with 8 bases fitting TRBD1. The CDR3 loop spans 14 amino acids. Trimming removed 5 bases from V and 6 bases from J; junction bases left unmatched: 8. Germline CDR1 SGHVS, CDR2 FNYEAQ.

This clonotype is medium-sized within its sample. The rearrangement uses TRBV6-4 and TRBJ2-3, with TRBD2 identical over 8 bases. The J segment lost 4 bases and the V segment lost 6 bases, leaving 9 bases of the junction unmatched. The CDR3 is made up of 15 amino acids. Germline CDR1 MRHNA, CDR2 SNTAGT. CDR3 DNA: TGTGCCAGCAGCGAGACGGGAGGGCCCGCAGATACGCAGTATTTT. Translation gives CASSETGGPADTQYF.

The gene calls are TRBV6-5 and TRBJ2-7, with 8 bases matching TRBD1. Looked up from germline, CDR1 is MNHEY and CDR2 is SVGAGI. Trimming cost V 2 bases and J 7 bases; bases outside gene matches: 4. The CDR3 runs 13 residues. The DNA for the CDR3 is TGTGCCAGCAGTTACCTGACAGGGGTTGAGCAGTACTTC. This gives the protein CASSYLTGVEQYF.

Ten or more counts support this clonotype. This chain links TRBV29-1 with TRBJ2-3; D is possibly TRBD1 or TRBD2 (5 bases each). Germline-derived CDR1 and CDR2 are SQVTM and ANQGSEA. The CDR3 is 11 residues long. The V end lost 3 bases, the J end lost 4 bases, and 5 bases lay between the germline ends. CDR3 in DNA: TGCAGCGTTGAGGGGGCAGATACGCAGTATTTT. Encoded protein: CSVEGADTQYF.

A few counts support this clonotype. The chain carries TRBV27 and TRBJ1-5, with D possibly TRBD1 on 6 matching bases. V was clipped by 5 bases and J by 2 bases, with 7 bases between them. Germline CDR1 reads MNHEY; CDR2 reads SMNVEV (reference sequence). This CDR3 contains 13 residues. The CDR3 loop reads CASSRGRNQPQHF. The CDR3 DNA follows: TGTGCCAGCAGTCGGGGGCGCAATCAGCCCCAGCATTTT.

This clonotype is deemed medium-sized. The chain links TRBV6-5 to TRBJ1-1; D remains ambiguous. The V gene's germline CDR1 is MNHEY and CDR2 SVGAGI. The CDR3 extends over 14 amino acids. V lost 2 bases to trimming and J lost 0 bases, with 7 bases between them. For the CDR3, the DNA is TGTGCCAGCAGTTACGAGGATATGAACACTGAAGCTTTCTTT. Its protein is CASSYEDMNTEAFF.

This clonotype came up a few times. CDR3 amino acids: CSVEGRSEAFF. The CDR3 nucleotides read TGCAGCGTTGAGGGGAGATCTGAAGCTTTCTTT. This chain uses TRBV29-1 with TRBJ1-1; no reliable D call. Trimming cost V 3 bases and J 6 bases, with 8 bases left between them. CDR3 size: 11 residues. From germline, CDR1 is SQVTM and CDR2 ANQGSEA.

By sample share, this clonotype is medium-sized. The genes are TRBV5-4 and TRBJ2-1; D might be TRBD1 (6 bases). V was shortened by 1 base and J by 4 bases, with 9 bases between the two germline ends. Looked up from germline, CDR1 is SGHNT and CDR2 is YYREEE (reference sequence). This CDR3 is 14 amino acids long. CDR3 sequence (DNA): TGTGCCAGCAGCTTGAACAGGGATTACAATGAGCAGTTCTTC. Amino acid sequence: CASSLNRDYNEQFF.

The CDR3 protein is CAISQVEGVSPLHF. In DNA form, the CDR3 reads TGTGCCATCTCCCAGGTAGAGGGAGTTTCACCCCTCCACTTT. The chain employs TRBV10-3 and TRBJ1-6; D is unresolved. Deletions cut 8 bases from V and 9 bases from J, with 17 bases between. CDR1 and CDR2 from the germline V gene are ENHRY and SYGVKD. The CDR3 has 14 amino acids.

The chain is built from TRBV20-1 and TRBJ1-1, with 7 nucleotides matching TRBD1. CDR3 size: 12 residues. Trimming removed 3 bases from V and 5 bases from J; junction bases left unmatched: 3. The germline CDR1 and CDR2 sequences are DFQATT and SNEGSKA (reference sequence). The DNA for the CDR3 is TGCAGTGCTAGCAGGGGGGCGACTGAAGCTTTCTTT. This gives the protein CSASRGATEAFF.

This clonotype was recorded at least ten times. The CDR3 coding sequence is TGCAGCGCCGGGGGGGACGGAGGAGGGGGTGGCTACACCTTC. Protein product: CSAGGDGGGGGYTF. V is TRBV29-1 and J is TRBJ1-2; TRBD1 might be the D (6 bases). The CDR3 length is 14 residues. Germline V CDR1 and CDR2: SQVTM, ANQGSEA. The V end lost 7 bases, the J end lost 7 bases, and 22 bases lay between the germline ends.

This clonotype was recorded many times. V usage is TRBV7-9 and J usage is TRBJ2-1; TRBD2 agrees at 8 bases. Trimming removed 1 base from V and 5 bases from J; junction bases left unmatched: 7. The CDR3 contains 16 residues. CDR1 and CDR2 from the germline V gene are SEHNR and FQNEAQ (reference sequence). The CDR3 DNA reads as TGTGCCAGCAGCTTAGTCGGGAGCGGGGGACACAATGAGCAGTTCTTC. Its protein product is CASSLVGSGGHNEQFF.

This clonotype was observed a handful of times. The chain links TRBV20-1 to TRBJ2-3; 7 nucleotides match TRBD2. Per germline, CDR1 DFQATT and CDR2 SNEGSKA (reference sequence). J was trimmed by 2 bases and V by 5 bases; bases with no gene match: 7. The CDR3 is made up of 14 amino acids. The CDR3 loop reads CSAGIGGDTDTQYF. The CDR3 DNA is TGCAGTGCTGGGATTGGGGGGGACACAGATACGCAGTATTTT.

Many counts were recorded for this clonotype. The chain joins TRBV5-4 to TRBJ2-3; TRBD2 matches 8 bases. CDR1 is SGHNT and CDR2 is YYREEE in the germline V gene (reference sequence). The CDR3 spans 16 residues. With 4 bases clipped from V and 0 bases from J, the junction kept 7 bases outside the gene matches. CDR3 DNA: TGTGCCAGCAGCCTACTTAGCGGGACTAGCACAGATACGCAGTATTTT. Translated, it gives CASSLLSGTSTDTQYF. The whole variable domain, filled in from reference TRBV5-4 and TRBJ2-3, reads ETGVTQSPTHLIKTRGQQVTLRCSSQSGHNTVSWYQQALGQGPQFIFQYYREEENGRGNFPPRFSGLQFPNYSSELNVNALELDDSALYLCASSLLSGTSTDTQYFGPGTRLTVL.

The chain employs TRBV5-6 and TRBJ2-1, with D possibly being TRBD1 or TRBD2 (5 bases each). The CDR3 covers 16 residues. V was shortened by 0 bases and J by 3 bases, with 13 bases between the two germline ends. Germline V gene lookup returns CDR1 SGHDT and CDR2 YYEEEE. CDR3 DNA sequence: TGTGCCAGCAGCTTGGCCGGACTGGGGGTCTACAATGAGCAGTTCTTC. Protein: CASSLAGLGVYNEQFF.